A selection of T cell receptor beta chains follows, all from one sample in a study of lymphopenia after photon versus proton radiotherapy. The repertoire was sequenced with immunoSEQ multiplex PCR; TCRdb's copy has only in-frame clones and lacks some. The sample lists about 68,000 clones, approximately 91% occurring once. The sequencing used peripheral blood, collected from a patient treated with photon-based radiotherapy. Receptors were obtained from a woman in her sixties or seventies with pancreatic cancer. Both conserved end residues are part of each CDR3. Fields, in order: CDR3 DNA, CDR3 protein, clone size, CDR3 length, D gene, V gene, J gene. D genes are given only for firm matches. Clone size is stated in some rows and not others, as once, few, many or a class when expanded.

CDR3nt: TGTGCCAGCAGCTTAGGACACTCCAACACTGAAGCTTTCTTT
CDR3aa: CASSLGHSNTEAFF
abundance: .
len: 14
d_gene: .
v_gene: TRBV7-2
j_gene: TRBJ1-1

CDR3nt: TGTGCCAGCAGCTTAGGTGACGGGAGATCGGGAAACATTCAGTACTTC
CDR3aa: CASSLGDGRSGNIQYF
abundance: .
len: 16
d_gene: .
v_gene: TRBV11-3
j_gene: TRBJ2-4

CDR3nt: TGCGCCAGTTATTTACTACCGGGACAGGGGGCCGACGAGCAGTACTTC
CDR3aa: CASYLLPGQGADEQYF
abundance: .
len: 16
d_gene: TRBD1
v_gene: TRBV5-1
j_gene: TRBJ2-7

CDR3nt: TGCGCCAGCAGCTTGGTTCAAGGGAAGGGGAACACTGAAGCTTTCTTT
CDR3aa: CASSLVQGKGNTEAFF
abundance: .
len: 16
d_gene: .
v_gene: TRBV5-1
j_gene: TRBJ1-1

CDR3nt: TGCGCCAGCAGCTTGGGACTAGCGGGGTCCACAGATACGCAGTATTTT
CDR3aa: CASSLGLAGSTDTQYF
abundance: .
len: 16
d_gene: TRBD2
v_gene: TRBV5-1
j_gene: TRBJ2-3

CDR3nt: TGTGCCAGCACCCGGGGACAGGGCTACGAGCAGTACTTC
CDR3aa: CASTRGQGYEQYF
abundance: .
len: 13
d_gene: TRBD1
v_gene: TRBV6-5
j_gene: TRBJ2-7

CDR3nt: TGTGCCAGTAGTAGCCTAGCGGGAGCGTCATTCGGTGAGCAGTTCTTC
CDR3aa: CASSSLAGASFGEQFF
abundance: .
len: 16
d_gene: TRBD2
v_gene: TRBV19
j_gene: TRBJ2-1

CDR3nt: TGTGCCAGCAGTGACAGCACTGAAGCTTTCTTT
CDR3aa: CASSDSTEAFF
abundance: .
len: 11
d_gene: .
v_gene: TRBV28
j_gene: TRBJ1-1

CDR3nt: TGTGCCAGCAGCCCCACCGCGGGGACCCCGATGGGGGTCTACGAGCAGTACTTC
CDR3aa: CASSPTAGTPMGVYEQYF
abundance: .
len: 18
d_gene: .
v_gene: TRBV12-1
j_gene: TRBJ2-7

CDR3nt: TGTGCCAGCAGCCGTGGACAGGGTTACAATGAGCAGTTCTTC
CDR3aa: CASSRGQGYNEQFF
abundance: .
len: 14
d_gene: TRBD1
v_gene: TRBV7-9
j_gene: TRBJ2-1

CDR3nt: TGTGCCACCAGCAGAGATTTGGCGGGAGTTCGGAACTTC
CDR3aa: CATSRDLAGVRNF
abundance: few
len: 13
d_gene: TRBD2
v_gene: TRBV15
j_gene: TRBJ2-7

CDR3nt: TGTGCCAGCAGGTCGACAGGGAGTTCATACGAGCAGTACTTC
CDR3aa: CASRSTGSSYEQYF
abundance: .
len: 14
d_gene: TRBD1
v_gene: TRBV6-5
j_gene: TRBJ2-7

CDR3nt: TGTGCCAGCAGCCCCGGGACTAGCGGGTACAATGAGCAGTTCTTC
CDR3aa: CASSPGTSGYNEQFF
abundance: .
len: 15
d_gene: TRBD2
v_gene: TRBV9
j_gene: TRBJ2-1

CDR3nt: TGTGCCAGCAGTTCCGGCCCTTTGGCTTTCTTT
CDR3aa: CASSSGPLAFF
abundance: .
len: 11
d_gene: .
v_gene: TRBV14
j_gene: TRBJ1-1

CDR3nt: TGTGCCAGCAAGGGAGGATTTAGCAATCAGCCCCAGCATTTT
CDR3aa: CASKGGFSNQPQHF
abundance: once
len: 14
d_gene: .
v_gene: TRBV6-6
j_gene: TRBJ1-5

CDR3nt: TGTGCCAGCAGTGATATTTCGAGGGGGCGCAATCAGCCCCAGCATTTT
CDR3aa: CASSDISRGRNQPQHF
abundance: .
len: 16
d_gene: TRBD1
v_gene: TRBV6-1
j_gene: TRBJ1-5

CDR3nt: TGTGCCAGCAGCCCCGGGCCACGGGCCGGGGAGCTGTTTTTT
CDR3aa: CASSPGPRAGELFF
abundance: .
len: 14
d_gene: .
v_gene: TRBV7-3
j_gene: TRBJ2-2

CDR3nt: TGTGCCACCAGCAGCGGGACTTCGGGCGGGGAGCTGTTTTTT
CDR3aa: CATSSGTSGGELFF
abundance: once
len: 14
d_gene: .
v_gene: TRBV15
j_gene: TRBJ2-2

CDR3nt: TGTGCCAGTAGTTCACGACAGTACCCCATCTATGGCTACACCTTC
CDR3aa: CASSSRQYPIYGYTF
abundance: .
len: 15
d_gene: .
v_gene: TRBV19
j_gene: TRBJ1-2

CDR3nt: TGTGCCAGCAGTTACTTGACAGACTCCTATGGCTACACCTTC
CDR3aa: CASSYLTDSYGYTF
abundance: .
len: 14
d_gene: .
v_gene: TRBV6-6
j_gene: TRBJ1-2

CDR3nt: TGTGCCAGCAGGTCGGGGGGCGAAAAACTGTTTTTT
CDR3aa: CASRSGGEKLFF
abundance: .
len: 12
d_gene: .
v_gene: TRBV2
j_gene: TRBJ1-4

CDR3nt: TGTGCCAGTAGTGCCGGGACCCGGACTGAAGCTTTCTTT
CDR3aa: CASSAGTRTEAFF
abundance: .
len: 13
d_gene: .
v_gene: TRBV19
j_gene: TRBJ1-1

CDR3nt: TGTGCCAGCAGTCGAGGGGGACTAGCGGGAGAGTGGTACGAGCAGTACTTC
CDR3aa: CASSRGGLAGEWYEQYF
abundance: .
len: 17
d_gene: .
v_gene: TRBV21-1
j_gene: TRBJ2-7

CDR3nt: TGTGCCAGCAGCCGTACCGACAGGGGGCAACGCTCTGGGGCCAACGTCCTGACTTTC
CDR3aa: CASSRTDRGQRSGANVLTF
abundance: .
len: 19
d_gene: TRBD1
v_gene: TRBV7-9
j_gene: TRBJ2-6

CDR3nt: TGTGCCAGCAGCGTAGAAACCGATACGCAGTATTTT
CDR3aa: CASSVETDTQYF
abundance: .
len: 12
d_gene: .
v_gene: TRBV9
j_gene: TRBJ2-3

CDR3nt: TGTGCCAGCTCGGAGGGGTTGCAAGAGACCCAGTACTTC
CDR3aa: CASSEGLQETQYF
abundance: .
len: 13
d_gene: .
v_gene: TRBV2
j_gene: TRBJ2-5

CDR3nt: TGTGCCAGCAGCTTAACAGCAGGGGCGAATGAGCAGTTCTTC
CDR3aa: CASSLTAGANEQFF
abundance: .
len: 14
d_gene: .
v_gene: TRBV7-3
j_gene: TRBJ2-1

CDR3nt: TGTGCCAGTAGTATCCCTATGGTAGCGGGAGGTACCTACGAGCAGTACTTC
CDR3aa: CASSIPMVAGGTYEQYF
abundance: .
len: 17
d_gene: TRBD2
v_gene: TRBV19
j_gene: TRBJ2-7

CDR3nt: TGTGCCAGCAGCTTGGGAGCGGGAGGGCCGCAGACCCAGTACTTC
CDR3aa: CASSLGAGGPQTQYF
abundance: .
len: 15
d_gene: TRBD2
v_gene: TRBV5-4
j_gene: TRBJ2-5

CDR3nt: TGTGCCAGCGGGAGTTCCCCTCCACAAGAGACCCAGTACTTC
CDR3aa: CASGSSPPQETQYF
abundance: .
len: 14
d_gene: .
v_gene: TRBV28
j_gene: TRBJ2-5

CDR3nt: TGTGCCAGCAGCCCGACGGGCCCTGGAAACACCATATATTTT
CDR3aa: CASSPTGPGNTIYF
abundance: .
len: 14
d_gene: .
v_gene: TRBV7-8
j_gene: TRBJ1-3

CDR3nt: TGTGCCAGCAGCGTTAACACCTATGGCTACACCTTC
CDR3aa: CASSVNTYGYTF
abundance: .
len: 12
d_gene: .
v_gene: TRBV14
j_gene: TRBJ1-2

CDR3nt: TGTGCCAGCAGCTTAGGGGGGGGAAGCGAGCAGTACTTC
CDR3aa: CASSLGGGSEQYF
abundance: .
len: 13
d_gene: .
v_gene: TRBV4-2
j_gene: TRBJ2-7

CDR3nt: TGTGCCAGCAGCTTGGGACTAGCGGGAGGTCACAATGAGCAGTTCTTC
CDR3aa: CASSLGLAGGHNEQFF
abundance: .
len: 16
d_gene: TRBD2
v_gene: TRBV5-4
j_gene: TRBJ2-1

CDR3nt: TGTGCCAGTAGGAAACAGGGCTCGAGTGGCTACACCTTC
CDR3aa: CASRKQGSSGYTF
abundance: .
len: 13
d_gene: .
v_gene: TRBV19
j_gene: TRBJ1-2

CDR3nt: TGTGCCAGCAGTCCCCCAAGCTCTAACTATGGCTACACCTTC
CDR3aa: CASSPPSSNYGYTF
abundance: .
len: 14
d_gene: .
v_gene: TRBV28
j_gene: TRBJ1-2

CDR3nt: TGTGCCAGCAGTCCCGGGACCATCGCGTACGAGCAGTACTTC
CDR3aa: CASSPGTIAYEQYF
abundance: .
len: 14
d_gene: .
v_gene: TRBV28
j_gene: TRBJ2-7

CDR3nt: TGTGCCAGCAGTGAGCCAGGGGGTAGCTACAATGAGCAGTTCTTC
CDR3aa: CASSEPGGSYNEQFF
abundance: .
len: 15
d_gene: TRBD1
v_gene: TRBV6-1
j_gene: TRBJ2-1

CDR3nt: TGTGCCAGCAGCTTAGTAGTGACAGGGGGAGGACGTTACAATGAGCAGTTCTTC
CDR3aa: CASSLVVTGGGRYNEQFF
abundance: .
len: 18
d_gene: TRBD1
v_gene: TRBV7-9
j_gene: TRBJ2-1

CDR3nt: TGTGCCTGGAGAGGTGGGAGCGAAGCCTACGAGCAGTACTTC
CDR3aa: CAWRGGSEAYEQYF
abundance: .
len: 14
d_gene: .
v_gene: TRBV30
j_gene: TRBJ2-7

CDR3nt: TGTGCTAGCAGCCAGGGGTTGACAGATACGCAGTATTTT
CDR3aa: CASSQGLTDTQYF
abundance: .
len: 13
d_gene: .
v_gene: TRBV7-7
j_gene: TRBJ2-3

CDR3nt: TGTGCCAGCAGTTTTTCTCAGCGGGGACCTTTCTCTGGGGCCAACGTCCTGACTTTC
CDR3aa: CASSFSQRGPFSGANVLTF
abundance: .
len: 19
d_gene: TRBD2
v_gene: TRBV27
j_gene: TRBJ2-6

CDR3nt: TGTGCCAGCAGCCAAGGGGGCACAGATACGCAGTATTTT
CDR3aa: CASSQGGTDTQYF
abundance: once
len: 13
d_gene: .
v_gene: TRBV14
j_gene: TRBJ2-3

CDR3nt: TGTGCCAGCAGCTTAGCGGGAGTCCCCGGTGCAGATACGCAGTATTTT
CDR3aa: CASSLAGVPGADTQYF
abundance: .
len: 16
d_gene: .
v_gene: TRBV11-2
j_gene: TRBJ2-3

CDR3nt: TGCAGCGTTGATAACGGCGGAGGGTTCAATGAGCAGTTCTTC
CDR3aa: CSVDNGGGFNEQFF
abundance: once
len: 14
d_gene: .
v_gene: TRBV29-1
j_gene: TRBJ2-1